Listed below are T cell receptor beta chains from one sample, sequenced in a study of blood T cells in healthy people across ages. TCRdb re-analysed the 5' RACE reads in MiXCR, keeping a single row per CDR3 protein. The data contain under 2,000,000 distinct CDR3 sequences, around 48% of them singletons. The specimen sequenced was blood. The receptors stem from a woman aged 40-49 years in good health. The CDR3 runs from the conserved cysteine through the conserved F or W. Fields, in order: CDR3 DNA, CDR3 protein, clone size, V gene, D gene, J gene. D genes are given only for firm matches. The size of a clone is reported for some rows only, either as once, few or many, or as a class for expanded clones.

cdr3_nt: TGCAGTGCTAGACGAGGCCCGGGATCCATCCACGAGCAGTACTTC
cdr3_aa: CSARRGPGSIHEQYF
clone_size: .
v_call: TRBV20-1
d_call: .
j_call: TRBJ2-7

cdr3_nt: TGTGCCAGCAGTTCTCCGACTAGCGGGGGGCCAAGCTCCTACGAGCAGTACTTC
cdr3_aa: CASSSPTSGGPSSYEQYF
clone_size: few
v_call: TRBV6-5
d_call: TRBD2
j_call: TRBJ2-7

cdr3_nt: TGTGCCAGCAGCTTAGTGGGGGGTCTTTCGACGAACACCGGGGAGCTGTTTTTT
cdr3_aa: CASSLVGGLSTNTGELFF
clone_size: few
v_call: TRBV7-2
d_call: .
j_call: TRBJ2-2

cdr3_nt: TGTGCCAGCAGCCTCAGACAGGGAAGTGGGACTGAGCAGTTCTTC
cdr3_aa: CASSLRQGSGTEQFF
clone_size: .
v_call: TRBV7-6
d_call: TRBD1
j_call: TRBJ2-1

cdr3_nt: TGCGCCAGCAGGTCACTAGCGGGGGGGCACGCAGATACGCAGTATTTT
cdr3_aa: CASRSLAGGHADTQYF
clone_size: few
v_call: TRBV4-1
d_call: TRBD2
j_call: TRBJ2-3

cdr3_nt: TGTGCCAGCAGCCCGGGACAGTTTCGAGAGACCCAGTACTTC
cdr3_aa: CASSPGQFRETQYF
clone_size: .
v_call: TRBV13
d_call: TRBD1
j_call: TRBJ2-5

cdr3_nt: TGTGCCAGCAGTGAATACGGGGGGCGCGGCTATGGCTACACCTTC
cdr3_aa: CASSEYGGRGYGYTF
clone_size: .
v_call: TRBV25-1
d_call: .
j_call: TRBJ1-2

cdr3_nt: TGTGCCAGCTCCGTAATCTATGGCTACACCTTC
cdr3_aa: CASSVIYGYTF
clone_size: .
v_call: TRBV6-1
d_call: .
j_call: TRBJ1-2

cdr3_nt: TGTGCCAGCTCACCGGTTCCGGGGCCGAACTATGGCTACACCTTC
cdr3_aa: CASSPVPGPNYGYTF
clone_size: .
v_call: TRBV18
d_call: .
j_call: TRBJ1-2

cdr3_nt: TGCAGTGCTATCCGACAGAGCTCTGGGGCCAACGTCCTGACTTTC
cdr3_aa: CSAIRQSSGANVLTF
clone_size: few
v_call: TRBV20-1
d_call: .
j_call: TRBJ2-6